The 17 T cell receptor beta chains given below trace back to one sample, sequenced in a study of blood T cell repertoires in COVID-19. The table came from immunoSEQ multiplex PCR; TCRdb's copy has only in-frame clones and leaves some out. This sample has around 240,000 clones, with around 90% found just once. Material for sequencing was PBMCs or T cells enriched from blood (not recorded which). The source of these receptors is a man in his fifties or sixties who had been exposed to COVID-19.

The CDR3 loop is CASSLATGSEAFF. The CDR3 region has the DNA TGTGCCAGCAGTTTAGCCACAGGGTCTGAAGCTTTCTTT. The genes are TRBV28 and TRBJ1-1, with D perhaps matching TRBD1 (6 bases). Germline V CDR1 and CDR2: MDHEN, SYDVKM. This CDR3 has 13 residues. The V gene lost 2 bases and the J gene lost 6 bases, with 10 bases spanning the gap.

The chain couples TRBV11-2 to TRBJ1-3, with D uncertain. The CDR3 sequence is 16 residues long. Trimming took 5 bases from V and 0 from J, leaving 14 bases between them. The germline V gene has CDR1 SGHAT and CDR2 FQNNGV. The CDR3 loop reads CASSMFRTISGNTIYF. The CDR3 DNA is TGTGCCAGCAGCATGTTTAGAACGATCTCTGGAAACACCATATATTTT.

This chain links TRBV7-2 with TRBJ2-3; TRBD2 agrees at 9 bases. V dropped 0 bases and J dropped 4; count of bases not matched to a gene: 5. The CDR3 is made up of 16 amino acids. CDR1 is SGHTA and CDR2 is FQGNSA in the germline V gene. CDR3 nucleotides: TGTGCCAGCAGCTTAGCGGGCGGGGGGGCGGCAGATACGCAGTATTTT. It codes for CASSLAGGGAADTQYF.

V is TRBV4-2 and J is TRBJ2-6; D gene ambiguous. This CDR3 is built from 16 residues. V dropped 0 bases and J dropped 0 bases, with 6 bases sitting between them. The germline CDR1 and CDR2 sequences are LGHNA and YNFKEQ. The DNA of the CDR3 is TGTGCCAGCAGCCAAGATTACAACTCTGGGGCCAACGTCCTGACTTTC. Its protein product is CASSQDYNSGANVLTF.

The V gene is TRBV11-3, the J gene TRBJ1-1; D may be TRBD1 (5 bases). V was trimmed by 0 bases and J by 5 bases, leaving 10 bases between them. CDR3 size: 14 residues. Germline V gene lookup returns CDR1 SGHNT and CDR2 YENEEA. Here the CDR3 reads CASSLDGGFTEAFF. CDR3 in DNA: TGTGCCAGCAGCTTAGATGGGGGGTTTACTGAAGCTTTCTTT. Using reference TRBV11-3 and TRBJ1-1 for the parts outside the CDR3, the full variable domain is EAGVVQSPRYKIIEKKQPVAFWCNPISGHNTLYWYLQNLGQGPELLIRYENEEAVDDSQLPKDRFSAERLKGVDSTLKIQPAELGDSAVYLCASSLDGGFTEAFFGQGTRLTVV.

This clone was found many times. The rearrangement joins TRBV6-5 to TRBJ1-4, with D hard to call. Trimming removed 2 bases from V and 4 bases from J, with 11 bases in between. The CDR3 contains 15 residues. Germline CDR1 and CDR2: MNHEY and SVGAGI. DNA of the CDR3: TGTGCCAGCAGTTACGATCGACTGAATAATGAAAAACTGTTTTTT. Translated: CASSYDRLNNEKLFF.

The chain links TRBV2 to TRBJ2-7; 9 bases agree with TRBD1. Unmatched junction bases numbered 11, after V lost 6 bases and J lost 2 bases. The CDR3 runs 16 residues. The V gene's germline CDR1 is SNHLY and CDR2 FYNNEI. In DNA, the CDR3 is TGTGCCAGCAGGGGGGTTGAAGGACAGGGGCCCTACGAGCAGTACTTC. This encodes CASRGVEGQGPYEQYF. Combining the CDR3 with reference TRBV2 and TRBJ2-7 gives the whole variable domain EPEVTQTPSHQVTQMGQEVILRCVPISNHLYFYWYRQILGQKVEFLVSFYNNEISEKSEIFDDQFSVERPDGSNFTLKIRSTKLEDSAMYFCASRGVEGQGPYEQYFGPGTRLTVT.

The chain carries TRBV5-1 and TRBJ2-1; 14 bases agree with TRBD2. CDR3 length: 18 amino acids. The V segment lost 2 bases and the J segment 4 bases; nucleotides outside the gene matches: 8. The germline CDR1 and CDR2 sequences are SGHRS and YFSETQ. The CDR3 DNA sequence: TGCGCCAGCAGCTTAGCCCTGACTAGCGGGAGGGCGTACAATGAGCAGTTCTTC. This translates into CASSLALTSGRAYNEQFF.

The V call is TRBV12-2, the J call TRBJ2-2; the table's D call of TRBD1 was not tested on the DNA. TRBV12-2 corresponds to a pseudogene. The CDR3 loop spans 19 amino acids. The CDR3 bases are TGTGCAAGTCGCTTAGAGGGGCAGTTTGGACAGGGGGACACCGGGGAGCTGTTTTTT. It is translated as CASRLEGQFGQGDTGELFF.

This chain uses TRBV3-1 (or the pseudogene TRBV3-2) with TRBJ1-6; maybe TRBD1 (5 bases). The CDR3 extends over 15 amino acids. V dropped 4 bases and J dropped 7 bases, with 14 bases sitting between them. The V gene's germline CDR1 is LGHDT and CDR2 YNNKEL (reference sequence). The CDR3 spells CASSLRGLRNSPLHF. Written as DNA, the CDR3 is TGTGCCAGCAGCCTCCGGGGGTTGAGAAATTCACCCCTCCACTTT.

V usage is TRBV4-1 and J usage is TRBJ2-1, with a weak D call TRBD2 (6 bases). Germline loops: CDR1 MGHRA, CDR2 YSYEKL. The CDR3 is 16 residues long. Trimming stripped 4 bases from V and 2 bases from J, with 15 bases between. DNA for the CDR3: TGCGCCAGCAGCCTCCCCCACAGCGGGCCCTACAATGAGCAGTTCTTC. It yields the protein CASSLPHSGPYNEQFF.

The chain joins TRBV9 to TRBJ1-1, with D tentatively TRBD1 (5 bases). CDR1 is SGDLS, CDR2 YYNGEE, per germline. The ends were cut back, 2 bases at V and 1 base at J, with 12 bases in the middle. There are 15 residues in the CDR3. DNA for the CDR3: TGTGCCAGCAGCGTGGCGGCAGGGCAGAACACTGAAGCTTTCTTT. This encodes CASSVAAGQNTEAFF.

The chain couples TRBV5-4 to TRBJ1-1; D not certain. The V end lost 4 bases, the J end lost 7 bases, and 17 bases lay between the germline ends. The CDR3 covers 14 residues. CDR1 is SGHNT, CDR2 YYREEE, per germline (reference sequence). The CDR3 here is CASSLYREGFEAFF. Here the CDR3 DNA reads TGTGCCAGCAGCCTGTACCGGGAGGGCTTTGAAGCTTTCTTT.

This chain uses TRBV30 with TRBJ1-2; TRBD1 is a possible D gene (5 bases). The CDR3 spans 12 residues. Trimming took off 2 bases at V and 7 bases at J, with 11 bases between the two ends. The germline gives CDR1 GTSNPN, CDR2 SVGIG (reference sequence). The CDR3, as DNA: TGTGCCTGGAGTCCAGGGCTCAGTGGCTACACCTTC. Translation: CAWSPGLSGYTF.

This clone was counted once. V gene TRBV28 combines with J gene TRBJ1-2; the match to TRBD1 covers 7 bases. The V and J ends lost 7 bases and 8 bases, in that order; junction bases with no gene match: 10. The length of the CDR3 is 13 residues. From germline, CDR1 is MDHEN and CDR2 SYDVKM. CDR3 nucleotides: TGTGCCAGCACCGCGATACAGGGGTACGGCTACACCTTC. Translated: CASTAIQGYGYTF.

On this clone: Additional DNA sequences in this sample encode the identical CDR3. The V call is TRBV5-1, the J call TRBJ2-3; TRBD1 matches at 8 bases. The CDR3 runs 14 residues. Germline lookup yields CDR1 SGHRS and CDR2 YFSETQ. The ends lost 0 bases at V and 4 bases at J; junction bases unmatched: 1. The DNA of the CDR3 is TGCGCCAGCAGCTTGGGACAGGGGTCAGATACGCAGTATTTT. This sequence encodes CASSLGQGSDTQYF.

The chain combines TRBV10-3 with TRBJ1-1, with D tentatively TRBD1 (5 bases). This CDR3 has 14 amino acids. Trimming pared 4 bases from V and 0 bases from J, leaving 9 bases between. Germline CDR1 and CDR2: ENHRY and SYGVKD. The CDR3: CAISATDLNTEAFF. The CDR3 DNA reads TGTGCCATCAGTGCGACAGACCTGAACACTGAAGCTTTCTTT.